This TCR beta chain was observed in a study of blood T cell repertoires in COVID-19. Study summary: Acute and convalescent COVID-19 specimens originated in the United States, Italy and Spain.

The CDR3 extends over 14 amino acids. V gave up 5 bases and J gave up 5 bases, with 15 bases separating them. CDR1 SGHAT and CDR2 FQNNGV come from the germline V gene. Assay: immunoSEQ multiplex PCR; the TCRdb copy retains only in-frame clones and omits some. Of some 97,000 clones in the sample, roughly nine tenths were seen once. The rearrangement uses TRBV11-2 and TRBJ1-1, with D maybe TRBD1 (5 bases). Sample: peripheral blood. This receptor was taken from a man aged 50 to 60 with acute or convalescent COVID-19. The CDR3 nucleotides are TGTGCCAGCAGCCTCAGGGTTGGATTGACTGAAGCTTTCTTT. This encodes CASSLRVGLTEAFF.